This T cell receptor beta chain was observed in a study of resident and recirculating memory T cells in vitiligo. TCRdb's table, derived via immunoSEQ multiplex PCR, lists solely in-frame clones and lacks some. The sample shows more than 65,000 clones, roughly 90% of them seen only once. With 4 bases removed from V and 0 bases from J, the gap between germline ends came to 21 bases. The CDR3 runs 17 residues. Germline CDR1 GTSNPN, CDR2 SVGIG (reference sequence). Study-wide results and limits: Different lesions suggested infiltration by different T cell clones.

On this clone: Its antigen is not identified.

What was sequenced was blood. The origin of this receptor is a male donor with vitiligo. The chain is built from TRBV30 and TRBJ1-1; maybe TRBD1 (5 bases). The CDR3 DNA is TGTGCCTGGACCATTTGGGGGGGACCGGGTATGAACACTGAAGCTTTCTTT. Translated: CAWTIWGGPGMNTEAFF.